Below, 5 T cell receptor beta chains from the same sample are listed, as sequenced in a study of patients and donors after allogeneic stem cell transplantation (dated by TCRdb to the early 2020s). Libraries were constructed by RT-PCR. Reads for this sample came from a NextSeq 550. TCRdb took the public reads, trimmed them with fastp at Q25, ran MiXCR for clone calling and kept in-frame beta chains. Rows are unified per CDR3 protein, each entry keeping the most common DNA and genes. The sample table holds about 410,000 distinct CDR3 sequences, of which about a sixth were seen once. About 7% of the sample belongs to the ten largest clones. The sequencing input was blood, either unsorted or a sorted T cell fraction (not recorded which). These TCRs come from a human donor who was either an allogeneic HSCT recipient or a stem cell or donor lymphocyte infusion donor (not recorded which). It is not recorded whose cells these are; they may come from a transplant donor.

This clonotype was counted only a few times. The chain uses TRBV29-1 and TRBJ1-2; D unresolved. V lost 4 bases and J 4 bases, leaving 10 bases between the germline ends. In germline, CDR1 is SQVTM, CDR2 ANQGSEA. The CDR3 is 12 residues long. The CDR3 sequence: CSVVVATYGYTF. The CDR3 nucleotides are TGCAGCGTTGTGGTGGCAACCTATGGCTACACCTTC.

Only a few counts were recorded for this clonotype. The V gene is TRBV3-1, the J gene TRBJ2-3; D tentatively reads TRBD1 or TRBD2 (6 bases each). The V end was cut by 1 base, the J end by 2 bases, with 7 bases between. The CDR3 has 14 residues. Per germline, CDR1 LGHDT and CDR2 YNNKEL (reference sequence). The CDR3 sequence: CASSQAGATDTQYF. In nucleotides, the CDR3 is TGTGCCAGCAGCCAAGCGGGGGCCACAGATACGCAGTATTTT.

The rearrangement joins TRBV3-1 to TRBJ2-7; D remains ambiguous. The V end was cut by 2 bases, the J end by 0 bases, with 8 bases between. This CDR3 has 14 residues. Germline-derived CDR1 and CDR2 are LGHDT and YNNKEL (reference sequence). In DNA, the CDR3 is TGTGCCAGCAGCCAATCCCCTGGCTCCTACGAGCAGTACTTC. This encodes CASSQSPGSYEQYF.

In its sample, this clonotype was seen many times. The V call is TRBV10-3, the J call TRBJ2-1, with 8 nucleotides matching TRBD2. This CDR3 has 15 residues. CDR1 is ENHRY and CDR2 is SYGVKD in the germline V gene. V lost 6 bases and J lost 6; bases outside the gene matches: 10. The CDR3 nucleotides are TGTGCCATCAGCCTCGGTTTTAGCGGGATCAATGAGCAGTTCTTC. It codes for CAISLGFSGINEQFF.

The V and J genes are TRBV18 and TRBJ1-1; TRBD1 is a possible D gene (6 bases). The V gene lost 10 bases and the J gene lost 0 bases, with 12 bases spanning the gap. Germline CDR1 KGHSH, CDR2 LQKENI. The CDR3 loop spans 13 amino acids. The CDR3 sequence is CATQGLMNTEAFF. CDR3 sequence (DNA): TGTGCCACCCAGGGGTTGATGAACACTGAAGCTTTCTTT. The entire variable domain, with the rest obtained from reference TRBV18 and TRBJ1-1, is as follows: NAGVMQNPRHLVRRRGQEARLRCSPMKGHSHVYWYRQLPEEGLKFMVYLQKENIIDESGMPKERFSAEFPKEGPSILRIQQVVRGDSAAYFCATQGLMNTEAFFGQGTRLTVV.